What follows describes a single T cell receptor beta chain. The antigen is undetermined. Clones were sequenced by immunoSEQ multiplex PCR, and TCRdb holds only the in-frame ones, with some missing. The sample lists 20,000 or so clones, 81% seen once, with around 25% in the top ten. The record originates from a study of T cells in tumors after PD-1 blockade. Study summary: No patient had prior checkpoint blockade, systemic immunosuppression, or radiotherapy within 4 weeks. Study-wide results and limits: Peripheral recruitment is suggested, as some novel exhausted tumor clones were in pre-treatment blood.

The sequencing used PBMCs, collected after anti-PD-1 therapy. The TCR originated in a human donor with advanced basal cell or squamous cell carcinoma (not recorded which).

The CDR3 region is CASSEDPGSSYEQYF. The CDR3 DNA is TGTGCCAGCAGTGAAGACCCAGGAAGCTCCTACGAGCAGTACTTC. The chain links TRBV6-1 to TRBJ2-7; D not certain. V was pared by 1 base and J by 0 bases, with 10 bases between. The germline gives CDR1 MNHNS, CDR2 SASEGT. The CDR3 is 15 amino acids.